This T cell receptor beta chain was identified in a study of OX40 agonist ivuxolimab in advanced cancers. Study-wide context: Every 2 weeks, patients received ivuxolimab intravenously, dosed at 0.01 to 10 mg/kg. Averaging about 60 years in age, with a range of roughly 23 to 85, the cohort was 65% to 90% male.

Clones were sequenced by immunoSEQ multiplex PCR, and TCRdb holds only the in-frame ones, with some missing. Found here are 35,000 to 40,000 clones, around 82% of them singletons; the top ten hold roughly 2%. The CDR3 is 13 residues long. V lost 5 bases and J lost 2; bases outside the gene matches: 4. The germline V gene encodes CDR1 SQVTM and CDR2 ANQGSEA. Overall study findings and caveats: The study found among the lowest clonal expansion in partial responders at 0.1-3.0 mg/kg.

About this clone itself: The antigen is undetermined.

The material sequenced was CD4+ or CD8+ T cells sorted from blood, taken in a trial of the OX40 agonist ivuxolimab. This clonotype was sampled from an adult with an advanced solid tumor such as melanoma, head and neck, liver or kidney cancer. V usage is TRBV29-1 and J usage is TRBJ2-7; 9 bases line up with TRBD1. The CDR3 DNA reads as TGCAGCGTTCGGGACAGGGTGACCTACGAGCAGTACTTC. This sequence encodes CSVRDRVTYEQYF.